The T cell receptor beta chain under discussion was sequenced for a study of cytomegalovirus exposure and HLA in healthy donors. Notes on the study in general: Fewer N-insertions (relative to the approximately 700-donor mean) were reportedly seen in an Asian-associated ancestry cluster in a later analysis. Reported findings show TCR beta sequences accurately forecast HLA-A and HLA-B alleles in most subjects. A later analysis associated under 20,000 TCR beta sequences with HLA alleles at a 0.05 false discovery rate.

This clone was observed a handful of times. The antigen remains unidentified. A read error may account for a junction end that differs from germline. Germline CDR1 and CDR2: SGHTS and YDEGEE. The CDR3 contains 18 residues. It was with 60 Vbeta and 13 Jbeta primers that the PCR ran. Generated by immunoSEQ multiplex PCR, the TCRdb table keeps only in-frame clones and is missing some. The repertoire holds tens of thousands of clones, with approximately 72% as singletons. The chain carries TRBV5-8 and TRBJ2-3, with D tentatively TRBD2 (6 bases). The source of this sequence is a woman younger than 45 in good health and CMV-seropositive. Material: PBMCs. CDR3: CASSQGLGTGVGTDTQYF. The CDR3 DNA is TGCGCCAGCAGCCAAGGTTTAGGAACGGGGGTAGGCACAGATACGCAGTATTTT.